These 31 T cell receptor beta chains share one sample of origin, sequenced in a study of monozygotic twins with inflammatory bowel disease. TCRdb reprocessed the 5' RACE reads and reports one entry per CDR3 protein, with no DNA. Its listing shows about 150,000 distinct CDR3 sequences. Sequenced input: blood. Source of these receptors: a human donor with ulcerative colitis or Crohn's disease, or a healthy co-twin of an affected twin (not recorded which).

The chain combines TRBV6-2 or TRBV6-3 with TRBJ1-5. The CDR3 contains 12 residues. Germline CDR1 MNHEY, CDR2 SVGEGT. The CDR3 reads CASRLDNQPQHF.

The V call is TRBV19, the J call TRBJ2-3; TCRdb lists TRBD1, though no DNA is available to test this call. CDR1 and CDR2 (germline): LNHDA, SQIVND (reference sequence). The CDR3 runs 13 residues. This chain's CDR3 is CASSQGVTDTQYF.

The CDR3 here is CASSLQRIYNEQFF. The chain recombines TRBV7-6 with TRBJ2-1. The germline gives CDR1 SGHVS, CDR2 FNYEAQ. CDR3 size: 14 residues.

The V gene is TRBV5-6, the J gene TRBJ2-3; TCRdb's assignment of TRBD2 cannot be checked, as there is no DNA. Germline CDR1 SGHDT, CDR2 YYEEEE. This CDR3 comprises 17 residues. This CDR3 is CASSSFVRAPDEDTQYF.

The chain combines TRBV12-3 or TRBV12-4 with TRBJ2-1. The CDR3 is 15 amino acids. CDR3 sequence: CASSPRQLSYNEQFF.

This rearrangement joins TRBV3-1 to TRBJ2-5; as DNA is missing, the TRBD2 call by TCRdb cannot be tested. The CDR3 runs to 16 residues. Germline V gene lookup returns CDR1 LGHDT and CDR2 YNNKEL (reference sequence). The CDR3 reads CASSPPRGAGQETQYF.

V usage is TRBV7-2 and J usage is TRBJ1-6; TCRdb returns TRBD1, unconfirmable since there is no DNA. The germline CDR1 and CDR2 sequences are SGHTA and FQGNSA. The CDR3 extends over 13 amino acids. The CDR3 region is CASSLRGVSPLHF.

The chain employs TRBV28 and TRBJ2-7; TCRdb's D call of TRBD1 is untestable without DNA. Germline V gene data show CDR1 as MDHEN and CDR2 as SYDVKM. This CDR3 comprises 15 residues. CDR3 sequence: CASSHRAASSYEQYF. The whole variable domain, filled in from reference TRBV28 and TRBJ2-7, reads DVKVTQSSRYLVKRTGEKVFLECVQDMDHENMFWYRQDPGLGLRLIYFSYDVKMKEKGDIPEGYSVSREKKERFSLILESASTNQTSMYLCASSHRAASSYEQYFGPGTRLTVT.

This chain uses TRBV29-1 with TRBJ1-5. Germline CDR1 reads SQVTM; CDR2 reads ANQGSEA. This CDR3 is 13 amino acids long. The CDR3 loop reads CSVAEGGNQPQHF.

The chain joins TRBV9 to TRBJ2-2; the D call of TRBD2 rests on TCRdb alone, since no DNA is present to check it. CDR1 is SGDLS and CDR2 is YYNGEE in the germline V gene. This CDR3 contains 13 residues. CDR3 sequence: CASSPRPSGELFF. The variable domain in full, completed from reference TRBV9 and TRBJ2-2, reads DSGVTQTPKHLITATGQRVTLRCSPRSGDLSVYWYQQSLDQGLQFLIQYYNGEERAKGNILERFSAQQFPDLHSELNLSSLELGDSALYFCASSPRPSGELFFGEGSRLTVL.

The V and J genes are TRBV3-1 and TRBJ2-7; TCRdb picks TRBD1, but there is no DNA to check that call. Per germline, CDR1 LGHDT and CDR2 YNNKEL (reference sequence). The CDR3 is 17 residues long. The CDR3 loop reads CASSRGRQTGGVYEQYF.

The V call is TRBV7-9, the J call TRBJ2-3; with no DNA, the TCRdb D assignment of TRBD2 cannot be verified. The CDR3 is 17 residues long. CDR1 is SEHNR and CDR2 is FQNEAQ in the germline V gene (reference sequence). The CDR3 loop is CASSSRPTSGRSDTQYF.

CDR3 region: CASSSKPDILAGGPRYEQYF. The chain carries TRBV27 and TRBJ2-7; the D call of TRBD2 rests on TCRdb alone, since no DNA is present to check it. This CDR3 comprises 20 residues. Germline CDR1 and CDR2: MNHEY and SMNVEV (reference sequence).

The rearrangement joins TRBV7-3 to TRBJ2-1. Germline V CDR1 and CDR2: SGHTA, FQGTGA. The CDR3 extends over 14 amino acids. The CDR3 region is CASSLSGLSNEQFF.

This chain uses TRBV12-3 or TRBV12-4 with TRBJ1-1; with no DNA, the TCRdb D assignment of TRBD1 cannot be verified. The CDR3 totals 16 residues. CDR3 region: CASSQRQGGGNTEAFF.

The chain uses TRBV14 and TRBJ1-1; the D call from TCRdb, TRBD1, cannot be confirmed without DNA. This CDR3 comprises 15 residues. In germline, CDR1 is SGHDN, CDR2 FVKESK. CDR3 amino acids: CASSQDHRWNTEAFF.

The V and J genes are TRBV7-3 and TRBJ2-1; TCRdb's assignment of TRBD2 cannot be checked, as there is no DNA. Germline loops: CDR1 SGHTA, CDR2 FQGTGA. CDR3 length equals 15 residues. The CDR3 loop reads CASSAGLAGVYEQFF.

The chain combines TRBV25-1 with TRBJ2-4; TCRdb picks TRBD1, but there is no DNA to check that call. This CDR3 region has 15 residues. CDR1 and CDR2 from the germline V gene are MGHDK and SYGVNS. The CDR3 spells CASSDRQGAKNIQYF.

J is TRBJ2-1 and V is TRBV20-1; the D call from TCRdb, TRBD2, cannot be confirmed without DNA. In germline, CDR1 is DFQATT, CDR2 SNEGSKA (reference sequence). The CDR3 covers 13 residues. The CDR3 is CSARDASSDEQFF.

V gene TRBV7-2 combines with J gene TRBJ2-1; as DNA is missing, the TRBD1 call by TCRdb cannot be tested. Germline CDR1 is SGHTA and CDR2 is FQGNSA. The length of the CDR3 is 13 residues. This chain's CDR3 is CASSLYGGNEQFF. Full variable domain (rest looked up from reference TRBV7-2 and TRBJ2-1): GAGVSQSPSNKVTEKGKDVELRCDPISGHTALYWYRQSLGQGLEFLIYFQGNSAPDKSGLPSDRFSAERTGGSVSTLTIQRTQQEDSAVYLCASSLYGGNEQFFGPGTRLTVL.

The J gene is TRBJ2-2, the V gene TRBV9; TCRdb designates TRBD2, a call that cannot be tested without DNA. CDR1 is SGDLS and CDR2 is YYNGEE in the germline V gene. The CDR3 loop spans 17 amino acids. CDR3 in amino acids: CASSDAGTLPNTGELFF.

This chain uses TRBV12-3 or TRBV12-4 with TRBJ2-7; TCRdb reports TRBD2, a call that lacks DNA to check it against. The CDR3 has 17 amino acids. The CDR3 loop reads CASSPPALLSPVPEQYF.

CDR3 loop: CASSLTRSFTDTQYF. This chain uses TRBV11-2 with TRBJ2-3; TCRdb's assignment of TRBD2 cannot be checked, as there is no DNA. Germline lookup yields CDR1 SGHAT and CDR2 FQNNGV. The CDR3 sequence is 15 residues long. Looking up the rest from reference TRBV11-2 and TRBJ2-3 gives the full variable domain: EAGVAQSPRYKIIEKRQSVAFWCNPISGHATLYWYQQILGQGPKLLIQFQNNGVVDDSQLPKDRFSAERLKGVDSTLKIQPAKLEDSAVYLCASSLTRSFTDTQYFGPGTRLTVL.

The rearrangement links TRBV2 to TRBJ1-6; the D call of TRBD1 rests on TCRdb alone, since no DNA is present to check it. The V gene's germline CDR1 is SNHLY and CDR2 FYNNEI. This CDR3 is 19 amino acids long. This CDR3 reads CASRVRDEAPLSYNSPLHF.

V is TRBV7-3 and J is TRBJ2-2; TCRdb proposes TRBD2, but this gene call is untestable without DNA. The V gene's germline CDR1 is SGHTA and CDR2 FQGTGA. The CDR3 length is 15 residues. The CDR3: CASSPGTSATGELFF.

CDR3 protein: CSASPPGRRNEQFF. The V call is TRBV20-1, the J call TRBJ2-1; there is no DNA to check the TCRdb D call of TRBD1. Germline V gene data show CDR1 as DFQATT and CDR2 as SNEGSKA (reference sequence). CDR3 length: 14 residues.

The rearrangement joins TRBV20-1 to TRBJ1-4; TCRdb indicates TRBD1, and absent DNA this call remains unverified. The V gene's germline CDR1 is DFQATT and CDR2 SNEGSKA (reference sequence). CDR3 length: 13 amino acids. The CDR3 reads CSARGQGNEKLFF.

CDR3 sequence: CSALLATQETQYF. The chain uses TRBV20-1 and TRBJ2-5; as DNA is missing, the TRBD2 call by TCRdb cannot be tested. The CDR3 length is 13 residues. From germline, CDR1 is DFQATT and CDR2 SNEGSKA (reference sequence).

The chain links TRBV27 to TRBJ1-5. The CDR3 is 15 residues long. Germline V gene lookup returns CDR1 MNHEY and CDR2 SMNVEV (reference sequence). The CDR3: CASSLKMGPNQPQHF.

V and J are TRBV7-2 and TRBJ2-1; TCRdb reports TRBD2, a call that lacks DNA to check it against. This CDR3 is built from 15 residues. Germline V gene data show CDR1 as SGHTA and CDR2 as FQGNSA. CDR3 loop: CASSPWTSGTGEQFF.

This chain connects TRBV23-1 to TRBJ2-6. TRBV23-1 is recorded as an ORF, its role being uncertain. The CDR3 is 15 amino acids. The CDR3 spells CASSQTGAGANVLTF.